This TCR beta chain came from a study of blood T cell repertoires in COVID-19. Sequenced by immunoSEQ multiplex PCR; TCRdb stores in-frame clones only, minus some. The sample records around 150,000 clones, approximately 79% being singletons. CDR1 is MNHEY and CDR2 is SVGAGI in the germline V gene. V lost 0 bases to trimming and J lost 8 bases; unmatched junction nucleotides: 6. CDR3 length: 15 amino acids. Each recovered donor of Cohort 3 presented with two negative PCRs, clearance, or symptom resolution. The TCR originated in a man aged 45-60 years who had recovered from COVID-19. Material: PBMCs or T cells enriched from blood (not recorded which). This chain joins TRBV6-5 and TRBJ1-4; 7 bases are shared with TRBD1. The DNA for the CDR3 is TGTGCCAGCAGTTACTCCACAGGGGCTGGAGAAAAACTGTTTTTT. Encoded protein: CASSYSTGAGEKLFF.